These 2 T cell receptor beta chains originate from one sample sequenced in a study of shared clonotypes between healthy human individuals. TCRdb's copy holds only in-frame clones and misses some; the assay was immunoSEQ multiplex PCR. The table records 950,000 to 1,100,000 clones, approximately 72% of them present only once. The sequenced material came from memory CD4+ T cells sorted from blood. Documented subset: CD45RA-negative fraction. All receptors derive from a young man in good health.

This rearrangement joins TRBV2 to TRBJ2-2; 7 nucleotides agree with TRBD1. In germline, CDR1 is SNHLY, CDR2 FYNNEI. The CDR3 extends over 15 amino acids. J gave up 3 bases and V 2 bases, and 3 bases lay outside the gene matches. This chain's CDR3 is CASSESRGHTGELFF. The CDR3 DNA sequence: TGTGCCAGCAGTGAATCTAGGGGGCACACCGGGGAGCTGTTTTTT. Full variable domain (missing parts from reference TRBV2 and TRBJ2-2): EPEVTQTPSHQVTQMGQEVILRCVPISNHLYFYWYRQILGQKVEFLVSFYNNEISEKSEIFDDQFSVERPDGSNFTLKIRSTKLEDSAMYFCASSESRGHTGELFFGEGSRLTVL.

The chain links TRBV9 to TRBJ2-2; perhaps TRBD2 as D (5 bases). The CDR3 covers 16 residues. The V and J ends lost 4 bases and 0 bases respectively, with 13 bases between them. CDR1 SGDLS and CDR2 YYNGEE come from the germline V gene. The CDR3 DNA reads TGTGCCAGCAGCCCCCCTAGCACCCCGAACACCGGGGAGCTGTTTTTT. Protein sequence: CASSPPSTPNTGELFF.